This T cell receptor (beta chain) is drawn from a study of siplizumab effects on memory and regulatory T cells. Only in-frame clones appear in the TCRdb table, and some are missing; sequencing was by immunoSEQ multiplex PCR. The table records around 120,000 clones, about 94% of them present only once. The V gene lost 2 bases and the J gene lost 8 bases, with 15 bases spanning the gap. The germline gives CDR1 MNHNY, CDR2 SVGAGI (reference sequence). This CDR3 has 15 residues. Sequencing was carried out using non-Treg CD4+ T cells sorted from blood. This receptor was obtained from a human donor in good health. This chain uses TRBV6-6 with TRBJ1-4; possible D gene TRBD1, 6 bases. CDR3 loop: CASSYGGGAGEKLFF. The DNA for the CDR3 is TGTGCCAGCAGTTACGGAGGGGGGGCAGGCGAAAAACTGTTTTTT.